Each of the 25 T cell receptor beta chains below was sequenced from the same sample in a study of cytomegalovirus exposure and HLA in healthy donors. Data came from immunoSEQ multiplex PCR; TCRdb stores just in-frame clones and leaves some out. The top ten hold about 1.5% of the sample, which has around 56,000 clones, roughly 93% seen once. Sequenced input: PBMCs. The receptors were gathered from a woman between 18 and 29 years old in good health and CMV-seropositive.

The chain is built from TRBV21-1 and TRBJ2-5; the table's D call of TRBD1 was not tested on the DNA. TRBV21-1 is a recognized pseudogene. The CDR3 consists of 17 residues. The CDR3 DNA reads TGTGCCAGCAGGAAAATACGTCAGGGGGGCTCGGGAGAGACCCAGTACTTC. Its protein is CASRKIRQGGSGETQYF.

V and J are TRBV19 and TRBJ1-2, with TRBD1 matching 8 bases. This CDR3 has 11 amino acids. The J segment lost 14 bases and the V segment lost 7 bases, leaving 9 bases of the junction unmatched. The V gene's germline CDR1 is LNHDA and CDR2 SQIVND (reference sequence). The CDR3 here is CASTQGAQITF. DNA of the CDR3: TGTGCCAGTACCCAGGGGGCGCAAATTACCTTC.

The chain has TRBV11-3 and TRBJ2-1; 8 nucleotides line up with TRBD2. The CDR3 extends over 15 amino acids. Germline V gene lookup returns CDR1 SGHNT and CDR2 YENEEA. V gave up 6 bases and J gave up 7 bases; unmatched junction bases: 11. The CDR3 sequence is CASSHGAGGINEQFF. The CDR3 coding sequence is TGTGCCAGCAGTCACGGGGCGGGGGGTATTAATGAGCAGTTCTTC.

A single count supports this clone. The rearrangement joins TRBV2 to TRBJ2-4, with a tentative D call TRBD2 (5 bases). This CDR3 has 16 amino acids. Germline lookup yields CDR1 SNHLY and CDR2 FYNNEI. The V and J ends lost 4 bases and 0 bases respectively, with 13 bases between them. The CDR3 sequence: CASSGKTTLAKNIQYF. CDR3 nucleotides: TGTGCCAGCAGTGGGAAGACTACACTAGCCAAAAACATTCAGTACTTC.

This chain joins TRBV18 and TRBJ2-7; 7 bases fit TRBD1. Per the germline V gene, CDR1 is KGHSH and CDR2 is LQKENI. The CDR3 runs 16 residues. J was trimmed by 2 bases and V by 4 bases; bases with no gene match: 11. CDR3 sequence reads: CASSLYSGTATYEQYF. The CDR3 bases are TGTGCCAGCTCACTTTACTCCGGGACAGCGACCTACGAGCAGTACTTC.

This chain uses TRBV7-9 with TRBJ2-3, with 8 bases lining up with TRBD1. The V gene's germline CDR1 is SEHNR and CDR2 FQNEAQ (reference sequence). The CDR3 is 15 residues long. With V trimmed by 5 bases and J by 6 bases, 10 bases remained unmatched. The CDR3 bases are TGTGCCAGCAGCCCACAGGGGGTCCCCCGTGATACGCAGTATTTT. It translates to CASSPQGVPRDTQYF.

The chain combines TRBV6-1 with TRBJ1-2; 9 nucleotides agree with TRBD1. CDR3 length: 15 amino acids. The trim removed 4 bases at V and 7 bases at J, leaving 10 bases unmatched. Germline values: CDR1 MNHNS, CDR2 SASEGT. In DNA form, the CDR3 reads TGTGCCAGCAGTGGTATTACAGGGGGCCGTGGTGGCTACACCTTC. This gives the protein CASSGITGGRGGYTF.

V usage is TRBV6-5 and J usage is TRBJ1-6, with 7 bases that match TRBD1. V was pared by 4 bases and J by 7 bases, with 10 bases of the junction left unmatched. Germline CDR1 and CDR2: MNHEY and SVGAGI. The CDR3 covers 16 residues. The DNA of the CDR3 is TGTGCCAGCAGTTTCCTAACCGGGACAGAGAATTCACCCCTCCACTTT. This translates into CASSFLTGTENSPLHF.

V gene TRBV2 combines with J gene TRBJ1-5, with 7 bases that match TRBD1. Germline-derived CDR1 and CDR2 are SNHLY and FYNNEI. With 8 bases clipped from V and 0 bases from J, the junction kept 1 base outside the gene matches. The CDR3 sequence is 13 residues long. The CDR3 loop reads CASQGDSNQPQHF. The CDR3 DNA follows: TGTGCCAGCCAGGGGGATAGCAATCAGCCCCAGCATTTT.

This rearrangement joins TRBV6-1 to TRBJ2-2; D remains unclear. The CDR3 has 15 residues. The ends were cut back, 8 bases at V and 1 base at J, with 14 bases in the middle. The germline CDR1 and CDR2 sequences are MNHNS and SASEGT. For the CDR3, the DNA is TGTGCCAGCGGTAGAGGTGAAGGGAACACCGGGGAGCTGTTTTTT. Translating gives CASGRGEGNTGELFF.

This clone was detected a few times. The rearrangement joins TRBV10-1 to TRBJ2-5; D gene uncertain. The V and J ends lost 7 bases and 3 bases respectively, with 18 bases between them. Germline values: CDR1 WNHNN, CDR2 SYGVQD (reference sequence). The CDR3 is 15 amino acids. CDR3: CASIGHDGPKETQYF. As DNA, the CDR3 is TGCGCCAGCATTGGTCACGATGGGCCAAAAGAGACCCAGTACTTC.

The V gene is TRBV7-9, the J gene TRBJ1-6; TRBD1 aligns across 10 bases. The germline CDR1 and CDR2 sequences are SEHNR and FQNEAQ (reference sequence). V lost 8 bases to trimming and J lost 2 bases; unmatched junction nucleotides: 6. CDR3 length equals 16 residues. CDR3 sequence: CASGGQGNPYNSPLHF. In nucleotides, the CDR3 is TGTGCCAGCGGGGGACAGGGGAACCCCTATAATTCACCCCTCCACTTT. Full variable domain (outside the CDR3, taken from reference TRBV7-9 and TRBJ1-6): DTGVSQNPRHKITKRGQNVTFRCDPISEHNRLYWYRQTLGQGPEFLTYFQNEAQLEKSRLLSDRFSAERPKGSFSTLEIQRTEQGDSAMYLCASGGQGNPYNSPLHFGNGTRLTVT.

The V gene is TRBV29-1, the J gene TRBJ1-2, with TRBD1 as a possible D gene (6 bases). V dropped 7 bases and J dropped 5 bases, with 8 bases sitting between them. CDR3 length: 10 residues. Germline V gene sequence: CDR1 SQVTM, CDR2 ANQGSEA. The CDR3 is CSAGQYGYTF. CDR3 bases: TGCAGCGCCGGACAGTATGGCTACACCTTC.

The chain couples TRBV27 to TRBJ2-5; D is undetermined. Germline lookup yields CDR1 MNHEY and CDR2 SMNVEV (reference sequence). The V gene lost 5 bases and the J gene lost 1 base, with 14 bases spanning the gap. The CDR3 has 15 residues. CDR3 DNA sequence: TGTGCCAGCAGTCGAAATTTAGTTCCCCAAGAGACCCAGTACTTC. It yields the protein CASSRNLVPQETQYF.

This chain connects TRBV18 to TRBJ1-1; the match to TRBD1 covers 9 bases. Germline CDR1 KGHSH, CDR2 LQKENI. J lost 8 bases, V lost 6 bases, and 10 bases had no gene match. This CDR3 region has 14 residues. CDR3 coding DNA: TGTGCCAGCTCGCCTGACAGGGGGGCGGCCGAAGCTTTCTTT. It translates to CASSPDRGAAEAFF.

The chain has TRBV4-1 and TRBJ1-2, with D perhaps matching TRBD1 (6 bases). Germline lookup yields CDR1 MGHRA and CDR2 YSYEKL. Between the trimmed V and J ends, which lost 0 bases and 4 bases, there was a span of 12 bases. The CDR3 has 15 amino acids. The CDR3 loop is CASSQDQGLSYGYTF. As DNA, the CDR3 is TGCGCCAGCAGCCAAGATCAGGGGCTGAGCTATGGCTACACCTTC.

V and J are TRBV2 and TRBJ2-1, with 7 nucleotides matching TRBD2. V shed 5 bases and J 2 bases; nucleotides not matched to a gene: 9. This CDR3 is 16 amino acids long. The V gene's germline CDR1 is SNHLY and CDR2 FYNNEI. This CDR3 is CASSSPLAGAYNEQFF. The CDR3 coding sequence is TGTGCCAGCAGTTCCCCCCTCGCGGGGGCCTACAATGAGCAGTTCTTC.

The V gene is TRBV19, the J gene TRBJ1-1; TRBD1 might be the D (5 bases). The CDR3 has 14 amino acids. Trimming cost V 3 bases and J 4 bases, with 12 bases left between them. Germline assignment: CDR1 LNHDA and CDR2 SQIVND (reference sequence). The CDR3 loop reads CASSILAGLTEAFF. In nucleotides, the CDR3 is TGTGCCAGTAGTATCTTGGCAGGGCTCACTGAAGCTTTCTTT.

This chain connects TRBV6-5 to TRBJ2-7; 9 nucleotides align to TRBD1. The CDR3 loop spans 15 amino acids. CDR1 MNHEY and CDR2 SVGAGI come from the germline V gene. The trim removed 4 bases at V and 6 bases at J, leaving 10 bases unmatched. The CDR3 here is CASSSNPGQGTEQYF. The CDR3 DNA reads as TGTGCCAGCAGTTCGAACCCGGGACAGGGTACCGAGCAGTACTTC.

The chain has TRBV5-6 and TRBJ2-3, with 15 bases lining up with TRBD2. The germline gives CDR1 SGHDT, CDR2 YYEEEE. The V and J ends lost 4 bases and 5 bases, in that order; junction bases with no gene match: 5. This CDR3 has 16 residues. The CDR3 DNA reads TGTGCCAGCAGCCGGACTAGCGGGGGGGCGATAGATACGCAGTATTTT. Residues: CASSRTSGGAIDTQYF.

V usage is TRBV5-1 and J usage is TRBJ2-5; 11 nucleotides line up with TRBD2. V lost 3 bases, J lost 4 bases, and 8 bases stayed unmatched. The germline CDR1 and CDR2 sequences are SGHRS and YFSETQ. The CDR3 is 16 amino acids. In nucleotides, the CDR3 is TGCGCCAGCAGCTCCGCCGGGACTAGCGGTCTAGAGACCCAGTACTTC. Its translation: CASSSAGTSGLETQYF.

V and J are TRBV7-2 and TRBJ1-4; 8 bases line up with TRBD1. The CDR3 consists of 16 residues. The trim removed 5 bases at V and 5 bases at J, leaving 10 bases unmatched. Germline loops: CDR1 SGHTA, CDR2 FQGNSA. The CDR3 protein is CASSQTGQGPNEKLFF. CDR3 coding DNA: TGTGCCAGCAGCCAGACCGGACAGGGCCCAAATGAAAAACTGTTTTTT.

The J gene is TRBJ2-3, the V gene TRBV7-9; 8 bases are a match to TRBD1. V gave up 6 bases and J gave up 0 bases; unmatched junction bases: 8. This CDR3 has 16 amino acids. Per the germline V gene, CDR1 is SEHNR and CDR2 is FQNEAQ (reference sequence). The chain's CDR3 is CASRDRGQVSTDTQYF. Written as DNA, the CDR3 is TGTGCCAGCAGGGATAGGGGACAGGTTAGCACAGATACGCAGTATTTT.

Note on this clone: The identical CDR3 is also encoded by other nucleotide sequences in the sample. The V call is TRBV6-5, the J call TRBJ1-6, with TRBD1 matching 9 bases. The V gene end was trimmed by 0 bases and the J gene end by 8 bases; junction bases not matched to a gene: 2. The germline gives CDR1 MNHEY, CDR2 SVGAGI. The CDR3 is 15 amino acids. The CDR3 nucleotides read TGTGCCAGCAGTTACTCCAGGACAGGGGATTCACCCCTCCACTTT. Protein sequence: CASSYSRTGDSPLHF.

The gene calls are TRBV19 and TRBJ1-5, with D possibly being TRBD1 (5 bases). The germline CDR1 and CDR2 sequences are LNHDA and SQIVND (reference sequence). V lost 5 bases and J lost 3, with 17 bases in between. The CDR3 has 16 residues. CDR3: CASSLNGRGNNQPQHF. The DNA of the CDR3 is TGTGCCAGTAGTTTAAACGGACGGGGGAACAATCAGCCCCAGCATTTT.